The rows below give T cell receptor beta chains drawn from one sample of a study of cytomegalovirus exposure and HLA in healthy donors. TCRdb's table, derived via immunoSEQ multiplex PCR, lists solely in-frame clones and lacks some. Found here are 100,000 to 150,000 clones, approximately 74% of them singletons; the top ten hold roughly 7%. Sample: PBMCs. The receptors originated from a male donor in good health and CMV-seronegative. Each CDR3 is given with its conserved first and last residue.

>TRBJ1-4|TRBV27
CASSYRVAGSTNEKLFF
>TRBJ2-7|TRBV15
CATSRATGGREQYF
>TRBJ2-2|TRBV18
CASSPKSGTGELFF
>TRBJ1-2|TRBV7-2
CASSLVGGEGYGYTF
>TRBJ2-2|TRBV9
CASSALTEVLSGELFF
>TRBJ2-1|TRBV27
CASSSSGTSGSFGNEQFF
>TRBJ1-1|TRBV4-3
CASSQAGDLNTEAFF
>TRBJ2-5|TRBV27
CASSSRQGGETQYF
>TRBJ2-7|TRBV4-2
CASSQGLAGSYEQYF
>TRBJ1-2|TRBV2
CASSLKAGAFNGYTF
>TRBJ1-1|TRBV5-6
CASSATGGGGAEAFF
>TRBJ2-5|TRBV29-1
CSAASGRETQYF
>TRBJ2-7|TRBV7-2
CASSLEAPPGSYEQYF
>TRBJ2-7|TRBV29-1
CSVEDRRGSPYEQYF
>TRBJ1-1|TRBV5-1
CASSLLGGENTEAFF
>TRBJ2-7|TRBV28
CASSPPTNPYEQYF
>TRBJ2-3|TRBV10-3
CASSAIPGQSTDTQYF
>TRBJ2-5|TRBV10-2
CASSELAGLQETQYF
>TRBJ2-7|TRBV6-5
CASSRTAGIYEQYF
>TRBJ2-2|TRBV28
CASNSQIDTGELFF
>TRBJ1-1|TRBV28
CASRPYRRQPEAFF
>TRBJ2-1|TRBV19
CASSIPDRDGEQFF
>TRBJ2-2|TRBV11-2
CASSLGQTGTRRTGELFF
>TRBJ2-5|TRBV28
CASSFLRDSQETQYF
>TRBJ1-5|TRBV6-6
CASLSQAGGNQPQHF
>TRBJ1-5|TRBV28
CASSPLRDFRKGNQPQHF
>TRBJ2-7|TRBV7-9
CASSPRGYEQYF
>TRBJ2-7|TRBV28
CASRSQGITYEQYF
>TRBJ2-7|TRBV19
CASSPQVDAYEQYF
>TRBJ1-1|TRBV27
CASLYQGTGGLTEAFF
>TRBJ1-6|TRBV7-9
CASSLVEESNSPLHF
>TRBJ1-1|TRBV30
CAWSPLRTRNAEAFF
>TRBJ1-1|TRBV2
CASSEARLIGHPEAFF
>TRBJ2-3|TRBV7-3
CASSFDGLAGADTQYF
>TRBJ2-7|TRBV6-5
CASKAGTGLYEQYF
>TRBJ2-7|TRBV19
CASSALTGNEQYF
>TRBJ1-1|TRBV21-1
CASSEAGGYLGNTEAFF
>TRBJ1-2|TRBV14
CASSQVGVANYGYTF
>TRBJ2-7|TRBV4-3
CASSQAYPGLARISYEQYF
>TRBJ2-5|TRBV5-1
CASSLQGWDAQYF
>TRBJ1-2|TRBV5-6
CASSLVTGLRDGYTF
>TRBJ2-3|TRBV5-1
CASSSMTGSTDTQYF
>TRBJ2-7|TRBV9
CASSYRDRGPEQYF
>TRBJ2-1|TRBV7-3
CASSMSGLAGYEQFF
>TRBJ2-7|TRBV7-9
CSSSLTAGGKTYEQYF
>TRBJ1-3|TRBV28
CASSLSSGNTIYF
>TRBJ2-7|TRBV11-1
CASSLGARLADSEQYF
>TRBJ2-1|TRBV18
CASSGTSGGPPTMSSFF
>TRBJ1-5|TRBV18
CASRRGVRQPQHF
>TRBJ2-5|TRBV30
CAWSVGGVGTQYF
>TRBJ2-7|TRBV27
CASSLSAIAHYEQYF
>TRBJ2-7|TRBV4-1
CASSQEQQGISYEQYF
>TRBJ2-7|TRBV5-1
CASSSVGSRTYEQYF
>TRBJ1-2|TRBV15
CATSSDRDGYTF